This entry describes one T cell receptor beta chain. The source of the sample is a study of blood T cell repertoires in COVID-19. As for the study in general: The analysed material was cDNA or gDNA that came from T cells, B-cell-depleted T cells, or PBMCs.

Germline CDR1 is LGHDT and CDR2 is YNNKEL (reference sequence). The CDR3 runs 12 residues. The V and J ends lost 4 bases and 8 bases respectively, with 6 bases between them. Original processing notes: Reference gene primer amplification yielded estimated nucleated cell counts. The table came from immunoSEQ multiplex PCR; TCRdb's copy has only in-frame clones and leaves some out. V, J and clone size reflect that table, while D and trimming were determined from the DNA. The table records around 220,000 clones, approximately 80% of them present only once. This TCR was recovered from a woman aged 40-49 years with acute COVID-19. Sample: PBMCs or T cells enriched from blood (not recorded which). The V and J genes are TRBV3-1 (or the pseudogene TRBV3-2) and TRBJ1-6; D gene unclear. The CDR3 DNA reads as TGTGCCAGCAGCCCACGGGATTCACCCCTCCACTTT. This sequence encodes CASSPRDSPLHF.